Each of the 11 T cell receptor beta chains below was sequenced from the same sample in a study of T-cell memory formation after mild COVID-19. TCRdb redid the calling of the 5' RACE reads with MiXCR, one entry per CDR3 protein. The data hold approximately 440,000 distinct CDR3 sequences, with 20% observed a single time. The sequencing sample was made of PBMCs or a T cell subset sorted from them (not recorded which). Receptors originate from an adult woman who had mild COVID-19 (a few samples of this study predate the infection). Cell type and time point are not known.

This clonotype was seen a few times. The V call is TRBV4-2, the J call TRBJ2-1; 8 nucleotides agree with TRBD2. Germline lookup yields CDR1 LGHNA and CDR2 YNFKEQ. The junction had 4 bases not matched to a gene; V was cut back by 4 bases and J by 5 bases. The CDR3 is 14 residues long. CDR3 bases: TGTGCCAGCAGCCGATCAGCGGGGGACAATGAGCAGTTCTTC. It codes for CASSRSAGDNEQFF.

This clonotype was picked up a small number of times. The chain links TRBV6-1 to TRBJ1-2, with D unclear. Germline lookup yields CDR1 MNHNS and CDR2 SASEGT. This CDR3 is 14 amino acids long. The ends were cut back, 7 bases at V and 5 bases at J, with 17 bases in the middle. This CDR3 is CASTQEPGGYGYTF. The DNA for the CDR3 is TGTGCCAGCACCCAGGAGCCAGGCGGGTATGGCTACACCTTC.

V is TRBV2 and J is TRBJ2-1; D is perhaps TRBD1 (6 bases). The V gene lost 6 bases and the J gene lost 10 bases, with 13 bases spanning the gap. The germline CDR1 and CDR2 sequences are SNHLY and FYNNEI. This CDR3 has 12 amino acids. The CDR3 nucleotides read TGTGCCAGCAGCAGGGGTCCGAGGGAGCAGTTCTTC. This translates into CASSRGPREQFF. The entire variable domain, with the rest obtained from reference TRBV2 and TRBJ2-1, is as follows: EPEVTQTPSHQVTQMGQEVILRCVPISNHLYFYWYRQILGQKVEFLVSFYNNEISEKSEIFDDQFSVERPDGSNFTLKIRSTKLEDSAMYFCASSRGPREQFFGPGTRLTVL.

J is TRBJ2-6 and V is TRBV6-5; D ambiguous. CDR3 length equals 15 residues. The V end lost 8 bases, the J end lost 0 bases, and 11 bases lay between the germline ends. Germline assignment: CDR1 MNHEY and CDR2 SVGAGI. As DNA, the CDR3 is TGTGCCAGCCAAACCGGTAGCTCTGGGGCCAACGTCCTGACTTTC. Translated, it gives CASQTGSSGANVLTF.

The chain carries TRBV25-1 and TRBJ2-3, with 7 nucleotides matching TRBD1. The CDR3 has 15 residues. The V gene's germline CDR1 is MGHDK and CDR2 SYGVNS. Trimming took 4 bases from V and 0 from J; bases not matched to a gene: 4. The CDR3, as DNA: TGTGCCAGCAGTGCCTGGACAGGTAGCACAGATACGCAGTATTTT. Amino acids: CASSAWTGSTDTQYF.

This clonotype was detected a few times. This chain connects TRBV2 to TRBJ2-3; 7 nucleotides align to TRBD2. Germline CDR1 SNHLY, CDR2 FYNNEI. The CDR3 contains 16 residues. The trim removed 1 base at V and 1 base at J, leaving 5 bases unmatched. The CDR3, as DNA: TGTGCCAGCAGTGAAGGGACTAGTAGGCGCACAGATACGCAGTATTTT. It specifies CASSEGTSRRTDTQYF.

This clonotype occurred a few times. This sequence joins TRBV5-1 and TRBJ1-2; TRBD1 matches at 9 bases. In germline, CDR1 is SGHRS, CDR2 YFSETQ. The CDR3 is 16 amino acids. The trim removed 3 bases at V and 5 bases at J, leaving 11 bases unmatched. CDR3 DNA sequence: TGCGCCAGCAGCTCAGGACAGGGGATTCGAGGATATGGCTACACCTTC. Translating it yields CASSSGQGIRGYGYTF.

This clonotype was counted only a few times. This chain connects TRBV2 to TRBJ2-3; no clear D. Trimming cost V 4 bases and J 0 bases, with 8 bases left between them. This CDR3 has 14 residues. Germline CDR1 reads SNHLY; CDR2 reads FYNNEI. Here the CDR3 reads CASSVGGSTDTQYF. The CDR3 bases are TGTGCCAGCAGTGTTGGCGGAAGCACAGATACGCAGTATTTT.

A few counts support this clonotype. The V and J genes are TRBV29-1 and TRBJ1-2, with 8 bases matching TRBD1. Germline V gene sequence: CDR1 SQVTM, CDR2 ANQGSEA. This CDR3 has 15 amino acids. The ends lost 1 base at V and 1 base at J; junction bases unmatched: 5. In DNA, the CDR3 is TGCAGCGTTGAAGTTTTAGACAGGGGTAACTATGGCTACACCTTC. It encodes CSVEVLDRGNYGYTF.

This clonotype occurred a few times. The V and J genes are TRBV20-1 and TRBJ2-3; D perhaps matches TRBD1 (5 bases). This CDR3 has 15 amino acids. The germline CDR1 and CDR2 sequences are DFQATT and SNEGSKA (reference sequence). V was trimmed by 1 base and J by 10 bases, leaving 21 bases between them. CDR3 in amino acids: CSARVGLETVGSQYF. As DNA, the CDR3 is TGCAGTGCTAGAGTGGGGCTAGAAACGGTCGGGTCGCAGTATTTT.

The V gene is TRBV3-1, the J gene TRBJ2-1; 14 bases map to TRBD2. Germline V gene sequence: CDR1 LGHDT, CDR2 YNNKEL (reference sequence). The CDR3 is 16 residues long. Losses at the gene ends were 5 bases for V and 6 bases for J; bases not matched to a gene: 6. CDR3 protein: CASSNTGTSGGNEQFF. The CDR3 DNA is TGTGCCAGCAGCAACACCGGGACTAGCGGGGGCAATGAGCAGTTCTTC.